These 20 T cell receptor beta chains were sequenced from one sample in a study of T cells after yellow fever vaccination. From the 5' RACE reads, TCRdb called clonotypes with MiXCR, one entry per CDR3 protein. The sample lists over 10,000 distinct CDR3 sequences, roughly 4.6% seen once, with 51% in the top ten. The sequenced sample was PBMCs, either bulk or a sorted T-cell subset (CD4+, CD8+, memory, or dextramer-sorted; not recorded which), obtained 45 days after the yellow fever booster vaccination. Receptors were obtained from a man aged 25 to 45 who received the YFV17D yellow fever vaccine.

This clonotype occurred many times. The V gene is TRBV5-1, the J gene TRBJ2-1; D not certain. V lost 2 bases to trimming and J lost 8 bases, with 5 bases between them. Germline V CDR1 and CDR2: SGHRS, YFSETQ. The CDR3 is 11 residues long. CDR3: CASSLMDEQFF. The CDR3 bases are TGCGCCAGCAGCTTAATGGATGAGCAGTTCTTC.

This clonotype was detected many times. The rearrangement uses TRBV24-1 and TRBJ2-5, with 7 nucleotides matching TRBD1. Germline CDR1 and CDR2: KGHDR and SFDVKD. CDR3 size: 14 residues. Trimming cost V 5 bases and J 1 base; bases outside gene matches: 3. CDR3 in amino acids: CATSAGQAQETQYF. The CDR3 DNA reads as TGTGCCACCAGTGCCGGACAGGCCCAAGAGACCCAGTACTTC.

This clonotype was counted ten times or more. V is TRBV27 and J is TRBJ2-3; a possible D gene is TRBD1 (6 bases). The CDR3 is made up of 17 amino acids. V shed 4 bases and J shed 1 base, with 18 bases lying between them. CDR1 and CDR2 (germline): MNHEY, SMNVEV (reference sequence). The CDR3 bases are TGTGCCAGCAGTTACTTAAAACAGGGCACCGGCACAGATACGCAGTATTTT. The encoded protein is CASSYLKQGTGTDTQYF.

In this sample, this clonotype turned up many times. The J gene is TRBJ1-3, the V gene TRBV7-1; D is perhaps TRBD1 (5 bases). TRBV7-1 is annotated as an ORF whose role is uncertain. V lost 1 base to trimming and J lost 0 bases, with 28 bases between them. The CDR3 extends over 22 amino acids. The CDR3 bases are TGTGCCAGCAGCTCAGTCGTTAGGGTCGTCCCCCGGGGCACCTTCTCTGGAAACACCATATATTTT. Amino acid sequence: CASSSVVRVVPRGTFSGNTIYF.

This clonotype showed up many times. This sequence joins TRBV9 and TRBJ2-1; TRBD2 might be the D (6 bases). The V end was cut by 6 bases, the J end by 5 bases, with 18 bases between. CDR3 length equals 15 residues. CDR1 and CDR2 from the germline V gene are SGDLS and YYNGEE. The CDR3 sequence is CASNLAVTGNNEQFF. For the CDR3, the DNA is TGTGCCAGCAACTTAGCGGTGACGGGGAACAATGAGCAGTTCTTC.

Comments on this clonotype: A much bigger clone sits one base away, suggesting this may be a read error. The V gene is TRBV2, the J gene TRBJ2-3; D remains ambiguous. CDR3 length: 14 amino acids. Germline V gene sequence: CDR1 SNHLY, CDR2 FYNNEI. The CDR3 DNA sequence: TGTGCCATCAGTGGACCAAGCGTGGCAGATACGCAGTATTTT. Translated: CAISGPSVADTQYF.

Ten or more counts support this clonotype. The rearrangement uses TRBV19 and TRBJ2-1; the D gene is possibly TRBD1 (6 bases). The V and J ends lost 5 bases and 7 bases respectively, with 18 bases between them. There are 15 residues in the CDR3. Germline CDR1 and CDR2: LNHDA and SQIVND (reference sequence). The CDR3 coding sequence is TGTGCCAGTAGTCCGATAGCGTTCCAGGGGAATGAGCAGTTCTTC. This codes for CASSPIAFQGNEQFF.

This clonotype came up many times. This chain links TRBV11-2 with TRBJ2-1, with 9 bases that match TRBD2. The germline gives CDR1 SGHAT, CDR2 FQNNGV. This CDR3 comprises 15 residues. With V trimmed by 2 bases and J by 9 bases, 8 bases remained unmatched. CDR3 region: CASSLWPSGKGEQFF. DNA of the CDR3: TGTGCCAGCAGCTTATGGCCTAGCGGGAAAGGTGAGCAGTTCTTC.

Worth noting for this clonotype: A much larger clone sits a single nucleotide away, making a read error possible. The chain joins TRBV20-1 to TRBJ2-1, with 9 positions matching TRBD2. V was pared by 4 bases and J by 4 bases, with 17 bases of the junction left unmatched. The CDR3 is made up of 18 amino acids. Germline CDR1 and CDR2: DFQATT and SNEGSKA (reference sequence). The CDR3 nucleotides are TGCAGTGCTATAGAGGCGGGTGGCGCTAGCGGGGCGTACAATGAGCAGTTCTTC. Its protein is CSAIEAGGASGAYNEQFF.

This clonotype was seen ten or more times. The chain combines TRBV6-2 or TRBV6-3 with TRBJ2-7; D possibly corresponds to TRBD2 (6 bases). Trimming left V 6 bases short and J 0 bases short, with 21 bases between. Germline lookup yields CDR1 MNHEY and CDR2 SVGEGT. The CDR3 is 17 amino acids. CDR3 coding DNA: TGTGCCAGCAGACCCCCGGGATGGCGGGACCTCTCCTACGAGCAGTACTTC. Protein: CASRPPGWRDLSYEQYF.

This clonotype was seen repeatedly, ten times or more. The chain has TRBV30 and TRBJ2-1, with a weak D call TRBD2 (5 bases). Per germline, CDR1 GTSNPN and CDR2 SVGIG (reference sequence). This CDR3 is built from 12 residues. Between the trimmed V and J ends, which lost 2 bases and 6 bases, there was a span of 8 bases. The CDR3 DNA follows: TGTGCCTGGAGTAGTACTAGCAATGAGCAGTTCTTC. Its protein product is CAWSSTSNEQFF. The full variable domain, with the rest looked up from reference TRBV30 and TRBJ2-1, is SQTIHQWPATLVQPVGSPLSLECTVEGTSNPNLYWYRQAAGRGLQLLFYSVGIGQISSEVPQNLSASRPQDRQFILSSKKLLLSDSGFYLCAWSSTSNEQFFGPGTRLTVL.

This clonotype was picked up many times. J is TRBJ2-1 and V is TRBV4-3; 13 nucleotides align to TRBD2. This CDR3 has 18 residues. Germline assignment: CDR1 LGHNA and CDR2 YSLEER. V lost 0 bases, J lost 7 bases, and 9 bases stayed unmatched. DNA of the CDR3: TGCGCCAGCAGCCAAGAAGCGCCGGGACTAGCGGGGAGGAATGAGCAGTTCTTC. The encoded protein is CASSQEAPGLAGRNEQFF.

This clonotype came up a few times. This chain joins TRBV7-2 and TRBJ2-1; no reliable D call. Between the trimmed V and J ends, which lost 3 bases and 9 bases, there was a span of 12 bases. Germline V gives CDR1 SGHTA, CDR2 FQGNSA. The CDR3 is 13 residues long. The CDR3, as DNA: TGTGCCAGCAGCTTTATAGGGTTTGGTGAGCAGTTCTTC. It is translated as CASSFIGFGEQFF.

This clonotype was counted many times. J is TRBJ2-5 and V is TRBV5-1, with no clear D. CDR3 size: 15 residues. CDR1 is SGHRS and CDR2 is YFSETQ in the germline V gene. V lost 0 bases and J 1 base, leaving 10 bases between the germline ends. The CDR3 sequence: CASSLGLGLQETQYF. The DNA of the CDR3 is TGCGCCAGCAGCTTGGGTTTGGGCCTCCAAGAGACCCAGTACTTC.

This clonotype was detected ten times or more. V gene TRBV18 combines with J gene TRBJ1-1; the D is unclear. There are 12 residues in the CDR3. Germline V gives CDR1 KGHSH, CDR2 LQKENI. With 5 bases removed from V and 6 bases from J, the gap between germline ends came to 10 bases. The CDR3 region is CASSSLSAEAFF. The CDR3 DNA reads as TGTGCCAGCTCATCACTTTCTGCTGAAGCTTTCTTT.

This clonotype was seen many times. The chain joins TRBV10-3 to TRBJ2-2; maybe TRBD2 (6 bases). The CDR3 has 15 amino acids. The V end was cut by 3 bases, the J end by 1 base, with 9 bases between. Germline CDR1 ENHRY, CDR2 SYGVKD. DNA of the CDR3: TGTGCCATCAGTGAATATAGCGGGAACACCGGGGAGCTGTTTTTT. It yields the protein CAISEYSGNTGELFF.

This clonotype showed up many times. V and J are TRBV7-9 and TRBJ1-1; D is perhaps TRBD1 (6 bases). Germline V lookup: CDR1 SEHNR, CDR2 FQNEAQ (reference sequence). This CDR3 spans 17 amino acids. Trimming stripped 5 bases from V and 3 bases from J, with 22 bases between. The CDR3 region is CASSPQRQVLGDTEAFF. CDR3 in DNA: TGTGCCAGCAGCCCGCAGAGACAGGTATTGGGGGACACTGAAGCTTTCTTT.

V usage is TRBV20-1 and J usage is TRBJ2-2; 8 bases align to TRBD2. V lost 6 bases to trimming and J lost 0 bases; unmatched junction nucleotides: 3. The CDR3 is made up of 14 amino acids. Per the germline V gene, CDR1 is DFQATT and CDR2 is SNEGSKA (reference sequence). CDR3 residues: CSAAGLANTGELFF. For the CDR3, the DNA is TGCAGTGCAGCGGGACTAGCGAACACCGGGGAGCTGTTTTTT.

This clonotype has a count of ten or more. The chain has TRBV27 and TRBJ1-1; D is unclear. The CDR3 sequence is 11 residues long. Germline V gene sequence: CDR1 MNHEY, CDR2 SMNVEV (reference sequence). The V gene lost 6 bases and the J gene lost 6 bases, with 8 bases spanning the gap. The CDR3: CASSPPAEAFF. The CDR3 DNA reads as TGTGCCAGCAGCCCCCCCGCTGAAGCTTTCTTT.

This clonotype has a count of ten or more. The rearrangement uses TRBV2 and TRBJ2-7; 8 bases are shared with TRBD2. This CDR3 has 12 amino acids. The V gene end was trimmed by 3 bases and the J gene end by 6 bases; junction bases not matched to a gene: 1. Germline V gene sequence: CDR1 SNHLY, CDR2 FYNNEI. CDR3 in amino acids: CASSESGSEQYF. CDR3 coding DNA: TGTGCCAGCAGTGAGAGCGGGAGCGAGCAGTACTTC.